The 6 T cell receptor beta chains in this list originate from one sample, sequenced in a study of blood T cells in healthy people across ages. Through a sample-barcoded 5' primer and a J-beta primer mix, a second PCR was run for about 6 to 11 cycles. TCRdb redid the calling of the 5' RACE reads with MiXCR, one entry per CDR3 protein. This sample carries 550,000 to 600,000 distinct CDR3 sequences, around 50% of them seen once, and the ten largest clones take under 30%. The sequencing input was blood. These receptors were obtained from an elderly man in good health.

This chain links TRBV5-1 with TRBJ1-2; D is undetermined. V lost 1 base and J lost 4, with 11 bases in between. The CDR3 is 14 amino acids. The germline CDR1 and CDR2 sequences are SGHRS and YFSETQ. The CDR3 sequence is CASSLIEQSYGYTF. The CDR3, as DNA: TGCGCCAGCAGCTTGATAGAGCAAAGCTATGGCTACACCTTC.

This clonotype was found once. CDR3 nucleotides: TGTGCCAGCAGCTTAGCGCTAGGGGGTGTAGAGACCCAGTACTTC. Amino acids: CASSLALGGVETQYF. This chain uses TRBV7-2 with TRBJ2-5; maybe TRBD1 (6 bases). The CDR3 has 15 residues. Germline CDR1 reads SGHTA; CDR2 reads FQGNSA. The V and J ends lost 0 bases and 4 bases respectively, with 12 bases between them.

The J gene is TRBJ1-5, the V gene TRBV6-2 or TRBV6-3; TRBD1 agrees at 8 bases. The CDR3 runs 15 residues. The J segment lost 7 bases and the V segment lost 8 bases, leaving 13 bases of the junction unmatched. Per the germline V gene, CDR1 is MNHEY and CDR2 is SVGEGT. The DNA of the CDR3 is TGTGCCAGCGACGACGGGACAGGCGCCCAGCAGCCCCAGCATTTT. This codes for CASDDGTGAQQPQHF.

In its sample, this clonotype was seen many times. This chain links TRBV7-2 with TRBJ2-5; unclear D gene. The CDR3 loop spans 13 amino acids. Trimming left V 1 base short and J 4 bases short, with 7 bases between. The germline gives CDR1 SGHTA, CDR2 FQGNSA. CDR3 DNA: TGTGCCAGCAGCTTAGTTGTCCCAGAGACCCAGTACTTC. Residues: CASSLVVPETQYF. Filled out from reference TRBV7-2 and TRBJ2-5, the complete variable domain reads GAGVSQSPSNKVTEKGKDVELRCDPISGHTALYWYRQSLGQGLEFLIYFQGNSAPDKSGLPSDRFSAERTGGSVSTLTIQRTQQEDSAVYLCASSLVVPETQYFGPGTRLLVL.

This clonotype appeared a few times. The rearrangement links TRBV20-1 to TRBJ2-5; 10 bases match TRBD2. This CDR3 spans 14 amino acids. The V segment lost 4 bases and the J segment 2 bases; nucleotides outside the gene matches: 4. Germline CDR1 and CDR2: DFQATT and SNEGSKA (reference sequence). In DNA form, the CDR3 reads TGCAGTGCTATACTAGCGGGGCTACAAGAGACCCAGTACTTC. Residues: CSAILAGLQETQYF.

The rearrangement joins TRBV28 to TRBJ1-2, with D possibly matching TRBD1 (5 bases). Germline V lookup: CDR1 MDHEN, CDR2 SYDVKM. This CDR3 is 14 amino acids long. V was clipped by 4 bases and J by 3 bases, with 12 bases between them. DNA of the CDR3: TGTGCCAGCAGTTCAGTGGGCAGGGACTATGGCTACACCTTC. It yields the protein CASSSVGRDYGYTF.